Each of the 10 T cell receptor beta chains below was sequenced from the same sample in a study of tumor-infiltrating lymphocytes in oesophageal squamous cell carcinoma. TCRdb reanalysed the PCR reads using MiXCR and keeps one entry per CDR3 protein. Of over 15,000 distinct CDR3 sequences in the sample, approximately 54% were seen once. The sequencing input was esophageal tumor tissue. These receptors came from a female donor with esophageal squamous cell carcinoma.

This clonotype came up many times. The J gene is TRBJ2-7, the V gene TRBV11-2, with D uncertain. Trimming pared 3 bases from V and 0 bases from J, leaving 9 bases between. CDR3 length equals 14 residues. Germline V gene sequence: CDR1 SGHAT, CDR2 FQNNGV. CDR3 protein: CASSFLGPSYEQYF. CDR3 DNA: TGTGCCAGCAGCTTCCTGGGCCCCTCCTACGAGCAGTACTTC.

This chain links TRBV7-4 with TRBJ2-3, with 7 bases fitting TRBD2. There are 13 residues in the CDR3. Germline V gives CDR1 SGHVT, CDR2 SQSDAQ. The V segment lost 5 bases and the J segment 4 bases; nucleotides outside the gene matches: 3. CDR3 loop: CASSPGGPDTQYF. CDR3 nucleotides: TGTGCCAGCAGCCCGGGGGGTCCAGATACGCAGTATTTT.

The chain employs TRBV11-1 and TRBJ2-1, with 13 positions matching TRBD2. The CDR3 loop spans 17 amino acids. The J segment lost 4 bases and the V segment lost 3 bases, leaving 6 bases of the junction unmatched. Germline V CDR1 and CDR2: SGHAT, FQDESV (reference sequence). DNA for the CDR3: TGTGCCAGCAGCTTCCCCGGGACTAGCGGGGATTACAATGAGCAGTTCTTC. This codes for CASSFPGTSGDYNEQFF.

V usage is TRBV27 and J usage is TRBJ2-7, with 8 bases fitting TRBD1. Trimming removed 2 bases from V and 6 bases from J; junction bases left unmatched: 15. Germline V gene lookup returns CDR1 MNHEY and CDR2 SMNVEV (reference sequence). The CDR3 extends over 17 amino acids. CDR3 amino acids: CASSLDVSGQGAGEQYF. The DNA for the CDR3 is TGTGCCAGCAGTTTAGACGTATCCGGTCAGGGGGCAGGCGAGCAGTACTTC.

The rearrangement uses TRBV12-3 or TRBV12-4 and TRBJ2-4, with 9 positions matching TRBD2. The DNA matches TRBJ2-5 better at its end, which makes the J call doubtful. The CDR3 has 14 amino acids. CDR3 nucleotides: TGTGCCAGCAGTTTGGCGGGAGGGCCGGTGACCCAGTACTTC. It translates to CASSLAGGPVTQYF.

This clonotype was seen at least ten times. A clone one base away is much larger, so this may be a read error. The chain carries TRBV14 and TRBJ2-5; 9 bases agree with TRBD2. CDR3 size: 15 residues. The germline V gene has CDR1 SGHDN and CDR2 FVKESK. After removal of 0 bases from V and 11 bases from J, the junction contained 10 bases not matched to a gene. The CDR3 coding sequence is TGTGCCAGCAGCCAAGATCGACTAGCGGCCAGTGAGCAGTACTTC. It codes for CASSQDRLAASEQYF.

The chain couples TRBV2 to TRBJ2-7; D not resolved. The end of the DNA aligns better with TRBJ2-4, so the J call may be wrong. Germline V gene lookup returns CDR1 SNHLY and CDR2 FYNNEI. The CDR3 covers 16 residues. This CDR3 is CASSEPPGTAKNIQYF. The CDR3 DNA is TGTGCCAGCAGTGAACCCCCAGGAACAGCCAAAAACATTCAGTACTTC.

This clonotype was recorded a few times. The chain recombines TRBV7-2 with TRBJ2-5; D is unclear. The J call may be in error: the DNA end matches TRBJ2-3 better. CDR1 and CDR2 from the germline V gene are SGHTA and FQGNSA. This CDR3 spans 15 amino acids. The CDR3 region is CASSSRLINTDTQYF. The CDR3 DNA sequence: TGTGCCAGCAGCTCCCGCCTCATCAACACAGATACGCAGTATTTT.

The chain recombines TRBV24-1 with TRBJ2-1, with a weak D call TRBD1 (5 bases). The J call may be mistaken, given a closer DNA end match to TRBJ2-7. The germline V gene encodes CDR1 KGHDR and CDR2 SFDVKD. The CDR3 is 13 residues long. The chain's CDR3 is CATSPPQGYEQYF. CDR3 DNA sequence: TGTGCCACCAGTCCCCCGCAGGGCTACGAGCAGTACTTC.

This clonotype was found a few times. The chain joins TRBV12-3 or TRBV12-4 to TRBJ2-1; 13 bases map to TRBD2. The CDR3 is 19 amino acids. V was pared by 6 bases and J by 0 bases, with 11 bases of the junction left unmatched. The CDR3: CASRGRPGTSGISYNEQFF. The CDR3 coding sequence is TGTGCCAGCAGAGGCCGGCCTGGGACTAGCGGGATCTCCTACAATGAGCAGTTCTTC.